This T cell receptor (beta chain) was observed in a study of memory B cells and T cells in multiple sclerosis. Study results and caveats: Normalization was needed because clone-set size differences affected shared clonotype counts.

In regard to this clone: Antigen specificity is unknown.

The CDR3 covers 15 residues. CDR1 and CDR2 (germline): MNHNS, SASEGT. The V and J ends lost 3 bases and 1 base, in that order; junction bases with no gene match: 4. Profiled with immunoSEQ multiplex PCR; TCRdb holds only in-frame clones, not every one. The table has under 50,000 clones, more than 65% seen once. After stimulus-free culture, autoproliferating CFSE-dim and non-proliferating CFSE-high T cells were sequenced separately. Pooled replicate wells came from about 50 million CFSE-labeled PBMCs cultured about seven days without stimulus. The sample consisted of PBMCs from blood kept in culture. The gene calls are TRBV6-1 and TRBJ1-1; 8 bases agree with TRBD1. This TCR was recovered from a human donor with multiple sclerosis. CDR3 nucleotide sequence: TGTGCCAGCAGTGAGTCGGGGACAGGGAACACTGAAGCTTTCTTT. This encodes CASSESGTGNTEAFF.